This T cell receptor beta chain came from a study of T-cell reconstitution after alpha-beta-depleted transplantation in children. The J segment lost 2 bases and the V segment lost 3 bases, leaving 5 bases of the junction unmatched. This CDR3 comprises 14 residues. Germline CDR1 is SQVTM and CDR2 is ANQGSEA. Molecular barcoding with unique molecular identifiers was used for the TCRbeta library. Each CDR3 protein is one row after TCRdb ran MiXCR on the PCR reads. The data contain 350,000 to 450,000 distinct CDR3 sequences, about a fifth of them singletons. The V and J genes are TRBV29-1 and TRBJ2-3, with TRBD2 matching over 7 bases. This sequence was found in a human donor who donated a stem cell graft to a child with acute myeloid leukemia. Sequenced here: PBMCs from the stem cell graft donor, sampled from the stem cell graft. The CDR3 nucleotides read TGCAGCGTTGATGGCGGGACTACCACAGATACGCAGTATTTT. This translates into CSVDGGTTTDTQYF.